A single sample gave rise to the 21 T cell receptor beta chains below, sequenced in a study of cytomegalovirus exposure and HLA in healthy donors. This PCR relied on a set of 60 Vbeta primers and 13 Jbeta primers. Repertoires were generated with immunoSEQ multiplex PCR, while TCRdb's copy carries only in-frame clones and drops some. The sample comprises approximately 100,000 clones, over 65% of which are singletons, and approximately 1.7% rests with the top ten. Sequenced: PBMCs. Receptor source: a woman aged 40 to 50 in good health and CMV-seronegative.

In this sample, this clone turned up a few times. The V gene is TRBV6-4, the J gene TRBJ1-1, with TRBD1 matching 7 bases. Trimming removed 5 bases from V and 3 bases from J; junction bases left unmatched: 12. Germline assignment: CDR1 MRHNA and CDR2 SNTAGT. The CDR3 contains 16 residues. The CDR3 sequence is CASSYELGGADTEAFF. The CDR3 DNA sequence: TGTGCCAGCAGTTACGAGTTAGGGGGCGCGGACACTGAAGCTTTCTTT.

The chain carries TRBV2 and TRBJ1-5, with TRBD1 matching 9 bases. This CDR3 region has 16 residues. The germline V gene has CDR1 SNHLY and CDR2 FYNNEI. The V segment lost 6 bases and the J segment 1 base; nucleotides outside the gene matches: 7. The CDR3 DNA reads as TGTGCCAGCAGCTTACAGGGGGCGTTAAGCAATCAGCCCCAGCATTTT. Protein product: CASSLQGALSNQPQHF.

The chain employs TRBV18 and TRBJ1-1, with D hard to call. CDR1 is KGHSH, CDR2 LQKENI, per germline. The V end lost 6 bases, the J end lost 3 bases, and 11 bases lay between the germline ends. This CDR3 has 13 residues. CDR3 coding DNA: TGTGCCAGCTCCCTTAGCAGAGACACTGAAGCTTTCTTT. As protein: CASSLSRDTEAFF.

This clone was counted only a few times. The V and J genes are TRBV19 and TRBJ2-1, with 10 bases that match TRBD2. Germline trimming cut 2 bases from V and 7 bases from J; bases unmatched to any gene: 5. The CDR3 sequence is 15 residues long. Germline V CDR1 and CDR2: LNHDA, SQIVND (reference sequence). The CDR3 is CASSILAGGLNEQFF. In nucleotides, the CDR3 is TGTGCCAGTAGTATATTAGCGGGAGGACTAAATGAGCAGTTCTTC.

In this sample, this clone turned up once. The J gene is TRBJ1-1, the V gene TRBV6-1; D possibly corresponds to TRBD1 (5 bases). The germline V gene has CDR1 MNHNS and CDR2 SASEGT. V dropped 2 bases and J dropped 4 bases, with 5 bases sitting between them. The CDR3 loop spans 12 amino acids. The CDR3 nucleotides read TGTGCCAGCAGTGAACAGGGCACTGAAGCTTTCTTT. As protein: CASSEQGTEAFF.

The CDR3 coding sequence is TGTGCCAGCAGCGTAGCAGTTAGCGGGAGAAGTTCCTACAATGAGCAGTTCTTC. It is translated as CASSVAVSGRSSYNEQFF. The chain combines TRBV9 with TRBJ2-1, with TRBD2 identical over 9 bases. There are 18 residues in the CDR3. Germline CDR1 reads SGDLS; CDR2 reads YYNGEE. Trimming removed 0 bases from V and 1 base from J; junction bases left unmatched: 8.

The chain combines TRBV13 with TRBJ2-1; no definite D call. The CDR3 contains 14 residues. Trimming shortened V by 1 base and J by 4 bases, and 8 bases separated the two germline ends. Germline V gene lookup returns CDR1 PRHDT and CDR2 FYEKMQ (reference sequence). CDR3 sequence: CASSLEAEYNEQFF. CDR3 nucleotide sequence: TGTGCCAGCAGCTTAGAGGCGGAGTACAATGAGCAGTTCTTC. Complete variable domain (other parts from reference TRBV13 and TRBJ2-1): AAGVIQSPRHLIKEKRETATLKCYPIPRHDTVYWYQQGPGQDPQFLISFYEKMQSDKGSIPDRFSAQQFSDYHSELNMSSLELGDSALYFCASSLEAEYNEQFFGPGTRLTVL.

A word on this clone: At one boundary the junction diverges from the germline segment, which might be a read error. The chain uses TRBV4-3 and TRBJ1-4; 7 bases line up with TRBD1. CDR3 length: 15 amino acids. Per the germline V gene, CDR1 is LGHNA and CDR2 is YSLEER. The CDR3 spells CASSPGTEGYEKLFF. In DNA, the CDR3 is TGCGCCAGCAGCCCCGGGACAGAAGGTTATGAGAAACTGTTTTTT.

This chain links TRBV5-1 with TRBJ2-5; 8 bases agree with TRBD1. The CDR3 extends over 16 amino acids. Germline assignment: CDR1 SGHRS and CDR2 YFSETQ. Trimming removed 2 bases from V and 5 bases from J; junction bases left unmatched: 11. The CDR3 loop reads CASSFPPQGARETQYF. CDR3 DNA: TGCGCCAGCAGCTTCCCCCCCCAGGGGGCGAGGGAGACCCAGTACTTC.

The chain uses TRBV28 and TRBJ2-3; 7 bases map to TRBD2. The length of the CDR3 is 15 residues. V shed 4 bases and J 0 bases; nucleotides not matched to a gene: 4. Per germline, CDR1 MDHEN and CDR2 SYDVKM. The DNA for the CDR3 is TGTGCCAGCAGTTCCCCAGCGGGGAGCACAGATACGCAGTATTTT. Translating gives CASSSPAGSTDTQYF.

V gene TRBV5-1 combines with J gene TRBJ1-1, with a tentative D call TRBD1 (5 bases). V was trimmed by 3 bases and J by 11 bases, leaving 20 bases between them. Per the germline V gene, CDR1 is SGHRS and CDR2 is YFSETQ. This CDR3 has 14 residues. The CDR3 here is CASSYTSGPERAFF. CDR3 nucleotides: TGCGCCAGCAGCTACACTTCAGGGCCCGAACGTGCTTTCTTT.

The chain joins TRBV2 to TRBJ1-3; D may be TRBD1 (6 bases). Germline-derived CDR1 and CDR2 are SNHLY and FYNNEI. With 6 bases removed from V and 1 base from J, the gap between germline ends came to 7 bases. The CDR3 runs to 13 residues. The CDR3 DNA reads as TGTGCCAGCAGAACAGGGTCTGGAAACACCATATATTTT. It is translated as CASRTGSGNTIYF.

The V call is TRBV11-3, the J call TRBJ2-3; perhaps TRBD2 as D (6 bases). With 4 bases removed from V and 6 bases from J, the gap between germline ends came to 20 bases. The CDR3 contains 16 residues. Per the germline V gene, CDR1 is SGHNT and CDR2 is YENEEA. DNA for the CDR3: TGTGCCAGCAGCTCATGCCTGGTAAATGGGGGGGATACGCAGTATTTT. Its protein is CASSSCLVNGGDTQYF.

There are a few counts of this clone. V usage is TRBV6-6 and J usage is TRBJ2-5; tentative D call: TRBD1 (6 bases). This CDR3 is 12 amino acids long. Germline-derived CDR1 and CDR2 are MNHNY and SVGAGI (reference sequence). The germline V and J ends were trimmed by 6 bases and 5 bases, with 10 bases remaining between them. This chain's CDR3 is CASSRTVETQYF. CDR3 nucleotide sequence: TGTGCCAGCAGCCGGACAGTGGAGACCCAGTACTTC.

The rearrangement joins TRBV7-3 to TRBJ1-2; a weak D match, TRBD1 (6 bases). CDR1 is SGHTA, CDR2 FQGTGA, per germline. CDR3 length: 13 residues. V lost 4 bases to trimming and J lost 8 bases, with 14 bases between them. The DNA of the CDR3 is TGTGCCAGCAGCTATTCCAGGGGTGGAGGCTACACCTTC. It yields the protein CASSYSRGGGYTF.

This clone has a single count. The chain links TRBV18 to TRBJ2-5; the D gene is possibly TRBD2 (6 bases). This CDR3 comprises 13 residues. Trimming took 4 bases from V and 11 from J, leaving 17 bases between them. CDR1 is KGHSH, CDR2 LQKENI, per germline. CDR3 region: CASSQHSREEQYF. In DNA, the CDR3 is TGTGCCAGCTCACAACACTCAAGGGAGGAACAGTACTTC.

J is TRBJ2-7 and V is TRBV7-6; 12 nucleotides align to TRBD1. The CDR3 is 14 amino acids. V lost 4 bases and J lost 4; bases outside the gene matches: 2. Per germline, CDR1 SGHVS and CDR2 FNYEAQ. The CDR3 loop is CASSWGQGAYEQYF. The CDR3 nucleotides read TGTGCCAGCAGCTGGGGACAGGGGGCTTACGAGCAGTACTTC.

This clone was recorded only once. The rearrangement uses TRBV5-5 and TRBJ2-1; the D is unclear. Germline V gene lookup returns CDR1 SGHKS and CDR2 YYEKEE (reference sequence). The V and J ends lost 3 bases and 6 bases respectively, with 10 bases between them. The CDR3 extends over 13 amino acids. Here the CDR3 reads CASSSPLSNEQFF. CDR3 nucleotide sequence: TGTGCCAGCAGCTCCCCCCTTTCCAATGAGCAGTTCTTC.

Only one count was recorded for this clone. The chain recombines TRBV14 with TRBJ1-3; possibly TRBD1 for D (5 bases). The germline V and J ends were trimmed by 0 bases and 4 bases, with 7 bases remaining between them. CDR1 SGHDN and CDR2 FVKESK come from the germline V gene. The CDR3 spans 14 residues. For the CDR3, the DNA is TGTGCCAGCAGCCAAGAAGGGGCCGGAAACACCATATATTTT. The encoded protein is CASSQEGAGNTIYF.

The rearrangement links TRBV28 to TRBJ2-2; no reliable D call. Per the germline V gene, CDR1 is MDHEN and CDR2 is SYDVKM. The CDR3 is 12 amino acids. The V end was cut by 5 bases, the J end by 7 bases, with 8 bases between. CDR3 amino acids: CASSPTYGELFF. The CDR3, as DNA: TGTGCCAGCAGTCCGACATACGGGGAGCTGTTTTTT.

This clone showed up just a few times. This chain connects TRBV25-1 to TRBJ2-3, with 9 bases that match TRBD1. V was pared by 4 bases and J by 6 bases, with 11 bases of the junction left unmatched. The V gene's germline CDR1 is MGHDK and CDR2 SYGVNS. The CDR3 runs to 16 residues. CDR3 in amino acids: CASSARSGQGPDTQYF. The CDR3 nucleotides are TGTGCCAGCAGTGCCCGGTCGGGACAGGGACCCGATACGCAGTATTTT.